A single sample is the source of the 11 T cell receptor beta chains below, sequenced in a study of T cells in Graves' hyperthyroidism and ophthalmopathy. What was amplified from RNA transcripts were TCR beta CDR3 regions. HTBI primers were employed in a first-round RT-PCR of the TCR CDR3. MiXCR, run by TCRdb on the multiplex PCR reads, gives a single entry per CDR3 protein. The sample includes fewer than 300,000 distinct CDR3 sequences, roughly 15% seen only once; the top ten take 30%. Sequencing was performed on blood. The source is a woman in her 50s with Graves' hyperthyroidism that later progressed to Graves' ophthalmopathy.

This chain connects TRBV28 to TRBJ1-1; 8 bases map to TRBD1. The CDR3 loop spans 14 amino acids. Germline V gives CDR1 MDHEN, CDR2 SYDVKM. The V gene end was trimmed by 0 bases and the J gene end by 6 bases; junction bases not matched to a gene: 3. CDR3 residues: CASSLWDRDAEAFF. CDR3 sequence (DNA): TGTGCCAGCAGTTTATGGGACAGGGACGCTGAAGCTTTCTTT. The complete variable domain, with remaining parts taken from reference TRBV28 and TRBJ1-1, reads DVKVTQSSRYLVKRTGEKVFLECVQDMDHENMFWYRQDPGLGLRLIYFSYDVKMKEKGDIPEGYSVSREKKERFSLILESASTNQTSMYLCASSLWDRDAEAFFGQGTRLTVV.

This clonotype was counted at least ten times. CDR3 loop: CASSSRTGVAPQHF. As DNA, the CDR3 is TGTGCCAGCAGTTCAAGGACAGGGGTCGCGCCCCAGCATTTT. V usage is TRBV6-1 and J usage is TRBJ1-5; 9 bases are a match to TRBD1. Germline V lookup: CDR1 MNHNS, CDR2 SASEGT. The CDR3 runs to 14 residues. The V gene end was trimmed by 5 bases and the J gene end by 9 bases; junction bases not matched to a gene: 8.

This clonotype has at least ten counts. The V and J genes are TRBV11-3 and TRBJ2-3; 14 bases fit TRBD2. After removal of 3 bases from V and 6 bases from J, the junction contained 20 bases not matched to a gene. CDR1 and CDR2 (germline): SGHNT, YENEEA. CDR3 length: 21 amino acids. The CDR3 loop reads CASSFYLPMETSGRASDTQYF. The CDR3 DNA reads as TGTGCCAGCAGCTTTTATCTCCCGATGGAGACTAGCGGGAGGGCCTCTGATACGCAGTATTTT.

The genes are TRBV19 and TRBJ1-3; tentatively, D is TRBD1 (6 bases). From germline, CDR1 is LNHDA and CDR2 SQIVND (reference sequence). Trimming pared 11 bases from V and 1 base from J, leaving 12 bases between. The length of the CDR3 is 13 residues. The CDR3 nucleotides read TGTGCCTCAAAAGGGGGATCTGGAAACACCATATATTTT. It encodes CASKGGSGNTIYF.

This clonotype was picked up many times. This chain links TRBV18 with TRBJ2-6; the D gene is possibly TRBD2 (5 bases). Trimming pared 3 bases from V and 0 bases from J, leaving 12 bases between. Per the germline V gene, CDR1 is KGHSH and CDR2 is LQKENI. The CDR3 contains 17 residues. CDR3 DNA: TGTGCCAGCTCACCTCCGACTGGGAGCTCTGGGGCCAACGTCCTGACTTTC. It is translated as CASSPPTGSSGANVLTF.

The chain uses TRBV15 and TRBJ1-2; maybe TRBD1 (6 bases). Germline values: CDR1 LNHNV, CDR2 YYDKDF (reference sequence). The CDR3 totals 13 residues. V shed 1 base and J shed 7 bases, with 10 bases lying between them. The DNA of the CDR3 is TGTGCCACCAGCAGAGCTACAGGGAGTGGCTACACCTTC. This sequence encodes CATSRATGSGYTF.

This clonotype was seen at least ten times. This rearrangement joins TRBV5-1 to TRBJ1-3; D is ambiguous. CDR1 and CDR2 from the germline V gene are SGHRS and YFSETQ. The CDR3 is 14 amino acids. Trimming stripped 1 base from V and 0 bases from J, with 5 bases between. CDR3 sequence reads: CASSLTDSGNTIYF. For the CDR3, the DNA is TGCGCCAGCAGCTTGACGGACTCTGGAAACACCATATATTTT.

This clonotype was observed at least ten times. The V gene is TRBV18, the J gene TRBJ1-5; 8 bases align to TRBD1. The J segment lost 2 bases and the V segment lost 3 bases, leaving 9 bases of the junction unmatched. Germline CDR1 reads KGHSH; CDR2 reads LQKENI. The CDR3 loop spans 17 amino acids. This chain's CDR3 is CASSPAVDRGGNQPQHF. The CDR3 bases are TGTGCCAGCTCACCCGCGGTCGACAGGGGAGGCAATCAGCCCCAGCATTTT.

This clonotype was seen many times. This chain connects TRBV3-1 to TRBJ1-2, with TRBD1 matching over 11 bases. Germline V gene data show CDR1 as LGHDT and CDR2 as YNNKEL (reference sequence). V dropped 4 bases and J dropped 4; count of bases not matched to a gene: 11. This CDR3 is built from 17 residues. This chain's CDR3 is CASSLSGGTGGGYGYTF. CDR3 sequence (DNA): TGTGCCAGCAGCCTCTCGGGGGGGACAGGGGGAGGCTATGGCTACACCTTC.

This clonotype was detected ten times or more. V and J are TRBV18 and TRBJ1-1; D not resolved. The CDR3 is 12 amino acids. CDR1 is KGHSH and CDR2 is LQKENI in the germline V gene. The germline V and J ends were trimmed by 6 bases and 8 bases, with 13 bases remaining between them. CDR3 DNA sequence: TGTGCCAGCTCTTCCATCCTTACGGAAGCTTTCTTT. It is translated as CASSSILTEAFF.

There are many counts of this clonotype. The J gene is TRBJ1-1, the V gene TRBV12-3 or TRBV12-4; TRBD1 aligns across 9 bases. CDR3 length equals 14 residues. Losses at the gene ends were 3 bases for V and 4 bases for J; bases not matched to a gene: 3. CDR3 loop: CASSFGQGSTEAFF. In DNA, the CDR3 is TGTGCCAGCAGTTTTGGACAGGGGAGCACTGAAGCTTTCTTT.